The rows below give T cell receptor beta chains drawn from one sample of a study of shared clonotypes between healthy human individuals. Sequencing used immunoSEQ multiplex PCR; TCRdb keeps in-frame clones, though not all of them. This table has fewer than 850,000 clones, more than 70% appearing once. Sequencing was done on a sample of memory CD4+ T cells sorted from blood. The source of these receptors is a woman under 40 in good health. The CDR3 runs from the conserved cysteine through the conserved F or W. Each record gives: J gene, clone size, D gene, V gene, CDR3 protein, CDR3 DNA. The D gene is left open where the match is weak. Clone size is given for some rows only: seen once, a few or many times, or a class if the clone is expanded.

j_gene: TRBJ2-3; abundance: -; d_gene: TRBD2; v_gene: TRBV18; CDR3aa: CASSTMGGQTSTDTQYF; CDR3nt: TGTGCCAGCTCAACCATGGGAGGGCAGACAAGCACAGATACGCAGTATTTT
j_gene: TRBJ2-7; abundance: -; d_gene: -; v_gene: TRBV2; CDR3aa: CASRGTAYEQYF; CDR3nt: TGTGCCAGCAGGGGCACAGCCTACGAGCAGTACTTC
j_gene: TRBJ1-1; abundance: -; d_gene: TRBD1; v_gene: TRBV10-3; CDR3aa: CAISDYPGQGDTEAFF; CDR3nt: TGTGCCATCAGTGATTATCCGGGACAGGGGGACACTGAAGCTTTCTTT
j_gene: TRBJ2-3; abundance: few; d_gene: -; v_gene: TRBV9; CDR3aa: CASSGYTDTQYF; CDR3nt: TGTGCCAGCAGCGGTTACACAGATACGCAGTATTTT
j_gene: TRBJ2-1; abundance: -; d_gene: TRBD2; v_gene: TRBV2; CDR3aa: CASSGLAEPNEQFF; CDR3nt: TGTGCCAGCAGCGGACTAGCAGAGCCCAATGAGCAGTTCTTC
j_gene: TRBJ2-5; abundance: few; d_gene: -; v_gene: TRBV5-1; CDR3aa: CASRGEAGETQYF; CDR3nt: TGCGCCAGCAGAGGTGAAGCCGGAGAGACCCAGTACTTC
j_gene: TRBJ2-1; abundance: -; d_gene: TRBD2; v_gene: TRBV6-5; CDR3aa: CASKSGNSANEQFF; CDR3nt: TGTGCCAGCAAAAGCGGGAACTCAGCGAATGAGCAGTTCTTC
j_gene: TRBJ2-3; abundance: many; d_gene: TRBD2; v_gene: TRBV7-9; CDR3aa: CASSRKAGGADTQYF; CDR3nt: TGTGCCAGCAGCCGAAAAGCGGGAGGCGCAGATACGCAGTATTTT
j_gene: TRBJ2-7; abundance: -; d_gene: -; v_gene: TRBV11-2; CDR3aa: CASSRTVARPYEQYF; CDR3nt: TGTGCCAGCAGTCGGACAGTAGCTCGCCCCTACGAGCAGTACTTC
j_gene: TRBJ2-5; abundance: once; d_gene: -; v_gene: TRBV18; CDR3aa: CASSSDWGERETQYF; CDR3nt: TGTGCCAGCTCATCTGACTGGGGAGAGAGAGAGACCCAGTACTTC
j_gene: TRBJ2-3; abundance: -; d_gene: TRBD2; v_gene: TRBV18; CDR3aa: CASSGQRERTDTQYF; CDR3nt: TGTGCCAGCTCAGGACAGCGGGAGCGCACGGATACGCAGTATTTT
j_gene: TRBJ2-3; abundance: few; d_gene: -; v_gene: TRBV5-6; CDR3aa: CASSLDTDTQYF; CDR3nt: TGTGCCAGCAGCCTGGACACAGATACGCAGTATTTT
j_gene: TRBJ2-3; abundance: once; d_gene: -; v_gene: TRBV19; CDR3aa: CASSISGGTDTQYF; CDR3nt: TGTGCCAGTAGTATCTCCGGTGGCACAGATACGCAGTATTTT
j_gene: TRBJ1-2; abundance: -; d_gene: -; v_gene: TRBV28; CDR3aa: CASRPRTQGGYTF; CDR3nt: TGTGCCAGCAGACCCCGCACCCAGGGAGGCTACACCTTC
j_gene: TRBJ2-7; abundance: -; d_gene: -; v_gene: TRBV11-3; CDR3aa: CASSLGQGYSYEQYF; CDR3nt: TGTGCCAGCAGCTTAGGCCAGGGGTATTCCTACGAGCAGTACTTC
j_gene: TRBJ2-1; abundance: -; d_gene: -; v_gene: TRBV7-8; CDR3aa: CASSFDGSYNEQFF; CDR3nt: TGTGCCAGCAGCTTCGATGGCTCCTACAATGAGCAGTTCTTC
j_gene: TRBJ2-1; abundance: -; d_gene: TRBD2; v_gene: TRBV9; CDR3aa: CASSVSGGSSYNEQFF; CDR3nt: TGTGCCAGCAGCGTATCGGGCGGGAGTTCCTACAATGAGCAGTTCTTC
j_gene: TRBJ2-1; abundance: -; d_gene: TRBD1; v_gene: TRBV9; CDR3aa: CASSGRQGLQFF; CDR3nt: TGTGCCAGCAGCGGAAGACAGGGGTTGCAGTTCTTC
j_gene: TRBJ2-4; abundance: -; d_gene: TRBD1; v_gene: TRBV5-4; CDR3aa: CATQGQGVGKNIQYF; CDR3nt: TGTGCCACCCAGGGACAGGGGGTGGGCAAAAACATTCAGTACTTC
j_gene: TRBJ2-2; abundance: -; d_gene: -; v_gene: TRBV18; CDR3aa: CASSPIGQVAGELFF; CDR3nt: TGTGCCAGCTCACCAATCGGACAAGTGGCCGGGGAGCTGTTTTTT
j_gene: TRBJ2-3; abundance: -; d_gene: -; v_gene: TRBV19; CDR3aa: CASSSQGTDTQYF; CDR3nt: TGTGCCAGTAGTAGTCAGGGCACAGATACGCAGTATTTT
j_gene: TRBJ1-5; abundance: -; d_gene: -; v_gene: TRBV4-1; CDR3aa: CASSQQASNQPQHF; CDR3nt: TGCGCCAGCAGCCAACAGGCGAGCAATCAGCCCCAGCATTTT
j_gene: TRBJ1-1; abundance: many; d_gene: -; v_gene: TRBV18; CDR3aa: CASSPRTANTEAFF; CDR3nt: TGTGCCAGCTCACCCAGGACAGCTAACACTGAAGCTTTCTTT
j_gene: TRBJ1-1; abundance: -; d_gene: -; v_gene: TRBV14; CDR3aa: CASSLQVNTEAFF; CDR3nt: TGTGCCAGCAGCTTACAGGTTAACACTGAAGCTTTCTTT
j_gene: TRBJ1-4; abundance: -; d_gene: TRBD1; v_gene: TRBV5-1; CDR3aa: CASSLQGDLNEKLFF; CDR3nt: TGCGCCAGCAGCTTACAGGGGGACCTTAATGAAAAACTGTTTTTT
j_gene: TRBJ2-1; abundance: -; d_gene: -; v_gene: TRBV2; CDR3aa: CASSLAYNEQFF; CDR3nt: TGTGCCAGCAGTCTCGCCTACAATGAGCAGTTCTTC
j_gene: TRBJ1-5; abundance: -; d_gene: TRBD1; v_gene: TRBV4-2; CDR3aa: CASSQDGTGGQPQHF; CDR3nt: TGTGCCAGCAGCCAAGATGGGACAGGGGGGCAGCCCCAGCATTTT
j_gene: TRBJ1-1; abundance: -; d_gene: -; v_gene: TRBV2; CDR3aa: CASNLDRLEAFF; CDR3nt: TGTGCCAGCAACCTCGACAGGCTTGAAGCTTTCTTT
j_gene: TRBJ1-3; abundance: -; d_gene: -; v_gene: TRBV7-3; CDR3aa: CASSLVIGVSSGNTIYF; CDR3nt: TGTGCCAGCAGCTTAGTGATCGGGGTATCTTCTGGAAACACCATATATTTT
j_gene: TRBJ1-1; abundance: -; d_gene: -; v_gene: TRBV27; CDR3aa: CASTRRGAVNTEAFF; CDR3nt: TGTGCCAGCACTAGAAGGGGCGCGGTGAACACTGAAGCTTTCTTT
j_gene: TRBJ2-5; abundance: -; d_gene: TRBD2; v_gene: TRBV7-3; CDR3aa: CASSRSGRSETQYF; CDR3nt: TGTGCCAGCAGCCGTAGCGGGAGATCGGAGACCCAGTACTTC
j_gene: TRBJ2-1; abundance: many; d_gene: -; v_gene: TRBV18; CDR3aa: CASSPGQEAEQFF; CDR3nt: TGTGCCAGCTCACCAGGGCAGGAGGCTGAGCAGTTCTTC
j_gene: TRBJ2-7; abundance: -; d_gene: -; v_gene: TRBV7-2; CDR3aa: CASSLESGRTYEQYF; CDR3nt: TGTGCCAGCAGCTTAGAATCCGGGAGAACCTACGAGCAGTACTTC
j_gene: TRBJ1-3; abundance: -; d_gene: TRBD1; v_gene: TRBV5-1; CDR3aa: CASSIRGGQGANTIYF; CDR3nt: TGCGCCAGCAGCATCCGTGGGGGACAGGGGGCGAACACCATATATTTT
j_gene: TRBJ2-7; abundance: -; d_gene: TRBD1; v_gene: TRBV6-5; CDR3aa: CASSSSGGVPHEQYF; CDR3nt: TGTGCCAGCAGTAGCTCAGGGGGAGTCCCCCACGAGCAGTACTTC
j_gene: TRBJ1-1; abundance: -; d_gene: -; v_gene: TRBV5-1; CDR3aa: CASSLEIGGGRTEAFF; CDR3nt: TGCGCCAGCAGCTTGGAAATTGGAGGGGGTAGGACTGAAGCTTTCTTT
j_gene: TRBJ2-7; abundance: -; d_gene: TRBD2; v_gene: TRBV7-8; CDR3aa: CASSWGRGLASTYEQYF; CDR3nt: TGTGCCAGCAGCTGGGGCCGTGGACTAGCGTCAACCTACGAGCAGTACTTC
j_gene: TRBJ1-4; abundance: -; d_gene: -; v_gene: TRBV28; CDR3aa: CASSISGVPKLFF; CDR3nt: TGTGCCAGCAGTATATCAGGGGTGCCAAAACTGTTTTTT
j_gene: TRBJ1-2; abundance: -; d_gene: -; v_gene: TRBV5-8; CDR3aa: CASSFSAPGYGYTF; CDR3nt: TGTGCCAGCAGCTTCTCGGCTCCAGGATATGGCTACACCTTC
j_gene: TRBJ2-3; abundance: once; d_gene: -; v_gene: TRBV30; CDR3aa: CAWKIGGTSTDTQYF; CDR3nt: TGTGCCTGGAAGATCGGCGGGACCAGCACAGATACGCAGTATTTT
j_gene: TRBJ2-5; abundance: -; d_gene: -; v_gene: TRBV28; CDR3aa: CASSLPGGRGETQYF; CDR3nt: TGTGCCAGCAGCCTCCCTGGGGGGCGAGGAGAGACCCAGTACTTC
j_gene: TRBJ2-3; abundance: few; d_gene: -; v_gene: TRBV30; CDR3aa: CAWKGGIGNTQYF; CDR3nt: TGTGCCTGGAAGGGCGGGATAGGAAATACGCAGTATTTT
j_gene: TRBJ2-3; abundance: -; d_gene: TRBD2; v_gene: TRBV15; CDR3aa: CATMTSGADTQYF; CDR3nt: TGTGCCACAATGACTAGCGGAGCAGATACGCAGTATTTT
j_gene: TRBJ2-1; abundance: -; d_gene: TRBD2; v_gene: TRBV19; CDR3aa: CASSIMGLAGGTSYNEQFF; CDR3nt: TGTGCCAGTAGTATCATGGGACTAGCGGGAGGGACTTCCTACAATGAGCAGTTCTTC
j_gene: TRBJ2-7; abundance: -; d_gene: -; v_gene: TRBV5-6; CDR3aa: CASSFGFSEQYF; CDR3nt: TGTGCCAGCAGCTTCGGGTTTAGCGAGCAGTACTTC
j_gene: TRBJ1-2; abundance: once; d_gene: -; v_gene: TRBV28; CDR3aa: CASTRGGFYGYTF; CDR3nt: TGTGCCAGCACCCGGGGGGGGTTTTATGGCTACACCTTC
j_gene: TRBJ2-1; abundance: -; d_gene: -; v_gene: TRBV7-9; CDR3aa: CASSLGRTSSYNEQFF; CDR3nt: TGTGCCAGCAGCTTAGGTAGGACGAGCTCCTACAATGAGCAGTTCTTC
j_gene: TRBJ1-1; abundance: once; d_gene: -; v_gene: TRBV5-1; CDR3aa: CASSLDGGMDTEAFF; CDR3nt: TGCGCCAGCAGCTTGGATGGGGGGATGGACACTGAAGCTTTCTTT
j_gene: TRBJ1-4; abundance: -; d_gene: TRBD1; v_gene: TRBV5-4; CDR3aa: CASSLGQAEEKLFF; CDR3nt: TGTGCCAGCAGCCTGGGACAGGCGGAGGAAAAACTGTTTTTT
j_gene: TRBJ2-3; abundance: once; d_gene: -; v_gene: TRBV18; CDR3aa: CASSGASTDTQYF; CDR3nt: TGTGCCAGCTCAGGGGCTAGCACAGATACGCAGTATTTT
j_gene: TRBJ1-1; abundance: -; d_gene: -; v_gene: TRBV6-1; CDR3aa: CASRQHTEAFF; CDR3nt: TGTGCCAGCAGGCAGCACACTGAAGCTTTCTTT
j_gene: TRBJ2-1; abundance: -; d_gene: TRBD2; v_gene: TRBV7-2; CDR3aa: CATAAWGSGSRNEQFF; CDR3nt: TGTGCCACCGCGGCCTGGGGTAGCGGGAGTCGTAATGAGCAGTTCTTC